In its sample, the clone carrying this T cell receptor (beta chain) was seen a few times. Its antigen remains unidentified. These data come from a study of T-cell memory formation after mild COVID-19. The overall study: TCR clusters largely stayed donor specific. Overall study findings and caveats: CD4/CD8 balance characterized clones contracting day 15 to 85, and CD4+ skew characterized later expanders. Still unconfirmed is whether the second-wave clones peaking on day 37 recognized SARS-CoV-2.

The germline V gene has CDR1 MDHEN and CDR2 SYDVKM. The CDR3 spans 14 residues. J was trimmed by 7 bases and V by 6 bases; bases with no gene match: 8. Via MiXCR, TCRdb re-called the 5' RACE reads, giving one row per CDR3 protein. The table includes fewer than 600,000 distinct CDR3 sequences, about 20% detected once. Source material: PBMCs or a T cell subset sorted from them (not recorded which). The source is an adult woman who had mild COVID-19 (a few samples of this study predate the infection). Cell type and time point are not known. The V and J genes are TRBV28 and TRBJ2-1, with 8 bases aligning to TRBD1. CDR3 bases: TGTGCCAGCAGGATTCGACAGGGGTGGAATGAGCAGTTCTTC. The encoded protein is CASRIRQGWNEQFF.